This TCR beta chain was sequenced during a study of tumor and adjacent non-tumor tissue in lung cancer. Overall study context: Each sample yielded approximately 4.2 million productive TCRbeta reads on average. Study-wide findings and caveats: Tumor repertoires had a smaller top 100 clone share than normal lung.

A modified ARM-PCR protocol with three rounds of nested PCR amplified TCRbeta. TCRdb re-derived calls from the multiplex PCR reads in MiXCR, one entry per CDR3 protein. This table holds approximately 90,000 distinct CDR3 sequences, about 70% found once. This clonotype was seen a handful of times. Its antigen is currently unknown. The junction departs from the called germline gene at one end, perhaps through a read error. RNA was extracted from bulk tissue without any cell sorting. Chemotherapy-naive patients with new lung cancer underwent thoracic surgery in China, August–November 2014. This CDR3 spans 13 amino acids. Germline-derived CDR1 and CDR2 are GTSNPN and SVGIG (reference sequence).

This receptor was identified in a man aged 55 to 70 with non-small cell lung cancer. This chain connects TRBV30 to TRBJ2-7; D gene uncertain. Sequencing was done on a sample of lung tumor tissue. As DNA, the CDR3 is TGTGCCTGGAGTAGGACGTCCACCTACGAGCAGCACTTC. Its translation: CAWSRTSTYEQHF.